What follows is one T cell receptor (beta chain) and its context. This record belongs to a study of blood T cell repertoires in COVID-19. Study-level background: Both acute and convalescent COVID-19 samples were obtained from the United States, Italy and Spain.

Libraries were prepared by immunoSEQ multiplex PCR; TCRdb keeps only in-frame clonotypes and omits some of them. The sample records 150,000 to 200,000 clones, 86% being singletons. V was pared by 5 bases and J by 11 bases, with 7 bases of the junction left unmatched. The CDR3 is 11 amino acids. Per the germline V gene, CDR1 is GTSNPN and CDR2 is SVGIG (reference sequence). The chain combines TRBV30 with TRBJ1-1; 8 bases are shared with TRBD1. The source is a woman between 55 and 75 years old with COVID-19, enrolled during active disease. Material for sequencing was peripheral blood. This chain's CDR3 is CAWDRGRGAFF. CDR3 DNA: TGTGCCTGGGACAGGGGCCGTGGGGCTTTCTTT.